Here is one TCR beta chain with its context. Per the original methods: Estimation of nucleated cell counts relied on the amplification of reference gene primers. TCRdb's copy holds only in-frame clones and misses some; the assay was immunoSEQ multiplex PCR. The V and J calls and the clone size are those of that table, but D and trimming were determined from the DNA. The table shows 110,000 to 150,000 clones, with over 80% occurring only once. The data were taken from a study of blood T cell repertoires in COVID-19. About the study: Nucleic acid was either cDNA or gDNA, and it came from T cells, B-cell-depleted T cells, or PBMCs.

Input material: peripheral blood. The sequence was collected from a woman aged 50 to 60 with acute or convalescent COVID-19.

CDR3: CASSLGGLAGWLGTDTQYF. The CDR3 nucleotides read TGTGCCAGCAGTTTGGGGGGACTAGCGGGCTGGCTGGGCACAGATACGCAGTATTTT. The chain has TRBV27 and TRBJ2-3; 12 bases are a match to TRBD2. This CDR3 is 19 amino acids long. V was pared by 3 bases and J by 1 base, with 11 bases of the junction left unmatched. Germline-derived CDR1 and CDR2 are MNHEY and SMNVEV (reference sequence).